Following are 21 T cell receptor beta chains from one sample sequenced in a study of blood T cell repertoires in COVID-19. Assay used: immunoSEQ multiplex PCR; TCRdb lists only in-frame clones, some missing. Of about 300,000 clones in the sample, 85% were seen once. Source material: PBMCs or T cells enriched from blood (not recorded which). These receptor sequences come from a woman in her 30s who had been exposed to COVID-19.

The chain carries TRBV11-3 and TRBJ2-7; D perhaps matches TRBD2 (5 bases). The germline CDR1 and CDR2 sequences are SGHNT and YENEEA. V lost 0 bases, J lost 7 bases, and 10 bases lay in between. The CDR3 spans 13 residues. The CDR3 DNA follows: TGTGCCAGCAGCTTAGATCATACGGGGGAGCAGTACTTC. It codes for CASSLDHTGEQYF.

This clone has more than one count but fewer than ten. The CDR3 DNA is TGTGCCAGCAGTATACAGGGGGCCTACGAGCAGTACTTC. Its translation: CASSIQGAYEQYF. The chain employs TRBV27 and TRBJ2-7, with 8 bases lining up with TRBD1. The CDR3 totals 13 residues. The V gene's germline CDR1 is MNHEY and CDR2 SMNVEV (reference sequence). Trimming at V came to 5 bases and at J to 2 bases, leaving 2 bases not matched to a gene.

This chain joins TRBV2 and TRBJ1-5; unclear D gene. From germline, CDR1 is SNHLY and CDR2 FYNNEI. CDR3 size: 12 residues. Trimming took off 5 bases at V and 2 bases at J, with 4 bases between the two ends. The CDR3 reads CASSTGNQPQHF. The CDR3 DNA reads TGTGCCAGCAGTACGGGCAATCAGCCCCAGCATTTT.

The genes are TRBV14 and TRBJ2-7; 9 bases fit TRBD1. The ends lost 1 base at V and 0 bases at J; junction bases unmatched: 1. The CDR3 has 15 amino acids. Germline values: CDR1 SGHDN, CDR2 FVKESK. The CDR3 nucleotides read TGTGCCAGCAGCCAAGGGGGACAGGGCTCCTACGAGCAGTACTTC. Translating it yields CASSQGGQGSYEQYF.

This clone is a singleton in its sample. V usage is TRBV6-7 and J usage is TRBJ2-4, with D perhaps matching TRBD2 (5 bases). TRBV6-7 is noted as an ORF with a role that remains uncertain. V was trimmed by 6 bases and J by 0 bases, leaving 9 bases between them. The CDR3 is 14 residues long. DNA for the CDR3: TGTGCCAGCAGCACCGGGATAGCCAAAAACATTCAGTACTTC. Its translation: CASSTGIAKNIQYF.

The CDR3, as DNA: TGTGCCAGCAGTGACGGTCAGGGGAACACTGAAGCTTTCTTT. It encodes CASSDGQGNTEAFF. This sequence joins TRBV6-4 and TRBJ1-1, with D possibly matching TRBD1 (5 bases). V lost 2 bases and J lost 1, with 8 bases in between. Germline-derived CDR1 and CDR2 are MRHNA and SNTAGT. CDR3 length: 14 residues.

The chain links TRBV6-1 to TRBJ1-5; D uncertain. Between the trimmed V and J ends, which lost 2 bases and 4 bases, there was a span of 6 bases. The germline V gene encodes CDR1 MNHNS and CDR2 SASEGT. The CDR3 consists of 13 residues. The CDR3 reads CASSERSNQPQHF. The CDR3 region has the DNA TGTGCCAGCAGTGAACGGAGTAATCAGCCCCAGCATTTT.

The genes are TRBV11-2 and TRBJ1-2; 7 bases align to TRBD1. The V and J ends lost 1 base and 5 bases, in that order; junction bases with no gene match: 4. CDR1 and CDR2 (germline): SGHAT, FQNNGV. CDR3 length: 14 amino acids. This CDR3 reads CASSLGGQKYGYTF. The CDR3 DNA follows: TGTGCCAGCAGCTTAGGGGGACAGAAATATGGCTACACCTTC.

The chain joins TRBV9 to TRBJ1-1, with 7 bases identical to TRBD1. Germline CDR1 SGDLS, CDR2 YYNGEE. This CDR3 contains 14 residues. V lost 0 bases to trimming and J lost 6 bases; unmatched junction nucleotides: 5. The CDR3 nucleotides read TGTGCCAGCAGCGTAGAGGGGGCGGGCGCTGAAGCTTTCTTT. Its protein is CASSVEGAGAEAFF. Full variable domain (rest looked up from reference TRBV9 and TRBJ1-1): DSGVTQTPKHLITATGQRVTLRCSPRSGDLSVYWYQQSLDQGLQFLIQYYNGEERAKGNILERFSAQQFPDLHSELNLSSLELGDSALYFCASSVEGAGAEAFFGQGTRLTVV.

This clone was seen a handful of times. This rearrangement joins TRBV30 to TRBJ2-3, with 9 bases aligning to TRBD2. J lost 4 bases, V lost 2 bases, and 10 bases had no gene match. CDR3 length: 16 residues. The V gene's germline CDR1 is GTSNPN and CDR2 SVGIG (reference sequence). CDR3 bases: TGTGCCTGGAGTCGTGAGCGGGGGGTAAGGGCAGATACGCAGTATTTT. Translation: CAWSRERGVRADTQYF. Complete variable domain (other parts from reference TRBV30 and TRBJ2-3): SQTIHQWPATLVQPVGSPLSLECTVEGTSNPNLYWYRQAAGRGLQLLFYSVGIGQISSEVPQNLSASRPQDRQFILSSKKLLLSDSGFYLCAWSRERGVRADTQYFGPGTRLTVL.

This clone was counted only a few times. The J gene is TRBJ1-5, the V gene TRBV10-1; no clear D. Trimming removed 6 bases from V and 0 bases from J, with 9 bases in between. CDR1 and CDR2 (germline): WNHNN, SYGVQD (reference sequence). This CDR3 is built from 14 residues. The chain's CDR3 is CASRGDYSNQPQHF. The CDR3, as DNA: TGCGCCAGCAGGGGCGATTATAGCAATCAGCCCCAGCATTTT.

This chain joins TRBV4-3 and TRBJ1-6; 8 bases are a match to TRBD1. Trimming removed 0 bases from V and 10 bases from J; junction bases left unmatched: 2. CDR3 size: 14 residues. Germline values: CDR1 LGHNA, CDR2 YSLEER. In DNA, the CDR3 is TGCGCCAGCAGCCAAGATTCAGGGGGCTCACCCCTCCACTTT. This codes for CASSQDSGGSPLHF.

The V gene is TRBV9, the J gene TRBJ2-2; D remains ambiguous. The CDR3 sequence is 11 residues long. In germline, CDR1 is SGDLS, CDR2 YYNGEE. Trimming cost V 2 bases and J 8 bases, with 4 bases left between them. The CDR3 protein is CASSVPGELFF. DNA of the CDR3: TGTGCCAGCAGCGTTCCAGGGGAGCTGTTTTTT. The full variable domain, with the rest looked up from reference TRBV9 and TRBJ2-2, is DSGVTQTPKHLITATGQRVTLRCSPRSGDLSVYWYQQSLDQGLQFLIQYYNGEERAKGNILERFSAQQFPDLHSELNLSSLELGDSALYFCASSVPGELFFGEGSRLTVL.

The V call is TRBV19, the J call TRBJ1-1; D remains ambiguous. The CDR3 runs 13 residues. The ends were cut back, 5 bases at V and 3 bases at J, with 10 bases in the middle. Germline V lookup: CDR1 LNHDA, CDR2 SQIVND (reference sequence). The CDR3 protein is CASSLQSYTEAFF. Written as DNA, the CDR3 is TGTGCCAGTAGTCTACAGAGTTACACTGAAGCTTTCTTT. Based on the CDR3 plus reference TRBV19 and TRBJ1-1, the full variable domain is DGGITQSPKYLFRKEGQNVTLSCEQNLNHDAMYWYRQDPGQGLRLIYYSQIVNDFQKGDIAEGYSVSREKKESFPLTVTSAQKNPTAFYLCASSLQSYTEAFFGQGTRLTVV.

In the case of this clone: The junction departs from germline at one end; a sequencing error may be responsible. In nucleotides, the CDR3 is TGTGCCATCGGTGAGACTAGCGGTGGGACCAGCACAGATACGCAGTATTTT. Its translation is CAIGETSGGTSTDTQYF. The gene calls are TRBV10-3 and TRBJ2-3; TRBD2 aligns across 9 bases. CDR3 size: 17 residues. Germline V lookup: CDR1 ENHRY, CDR2 SYGVKD.

This clone was detected a few times. This chain joins TRBV11-2 and TRBJ1-2; 9 bases line up with TRBD1. This CDR3 is 15 amino acids long. In germline, CDR1 is SGHAT, CDR2 FQNNGV. V was pared by 0 bases and J by 7 bases, with 6 bases of the junction left unmatched. CDR3 DNA: TGTGCCAGCAGCTTAGATCCGGGGACAGGGTTTGGCTACACCTTC. This codes for CASSLDPGTGFGYTF.

The V gene is TRBV7-8, the J gene TRBJ2-5, with D tentatively TRBD2 (5 bases). The CDR3 extends over 15 amino acids. In germline, CDR1 is SGHVS, CDR2 FQNEAQ. The ends were cut back, 2 bases at V and 10 bases at J, with 20 bases in the middle. For the CDR3, the DNA is TGTGCCAGCAGCTTACGAAAGGGAGCCGCGAGTGACCAGTACTTC. This gives the protein CASSLRKGAASDQYF.

This clone came up a few times. The CDR3 region is CASSQTDTQYF. CDR3 coding DNA: TGTGCCAGCAGTCAAACAGATACGCAGTATTTT. This chain links TRBV6-5 with TRBJ2-3; no reliable D call. Germline CDR1 is MNHEY and CDR2 is SVGAGI. V dropped 5 bases and J dropped 3 bases, with 3 bases sitting between them. The CDR3 totals 11 residues.

V is TRBV4-2 and J is TRBJ2-7; 8 bases line up with TRBD1. Germline-derived CDR1 and CDR2 are LGHNA and YNFKEQ. The CDR3 is 14 residues long. V trimming: 3 bases; J trimming: 5 bases; junction bases outside the gene matches: 6. As DNA, the CDR3 is TGTGCCAGCAGCCAGGGCGGGACAGGCGACGAGCAGTACTTC. This sequence encodes CASSQGGTGDEQYF.

V gene TRBV6-5 combines with J gene TRBJ2-7; D is perhaps TRBD1 (6 bases). The CDR3 covers 15 residues. Per the germline V gene, CDR1 is MNHEY and CDR2 is SVGAGI. Trimming took 7 bases from V and 0 from J, leaving 16 bases between them. The CDR3 DNA is TGTGCCAGCAACAGACAGGAGCAATCCTCCTACGAGCAGTACTTC. As protein: CASNRQEQSSYEQYF.

The CDR3 nucleotides read TGCGCCAGCAGCCCCGACGGGAGGTCGGGAGAGACCCAGTACTTC. It yields the protein CASSPDGRSGETQYF. The chain uses TRBV5-1 and TRBJ2-5; the match to TRBD2 covers 7 bases. Germline loops: CDR1 SGHRS, CDR2 YFSETQ. The CDR3 loop spans 15 amino acids. Trimming removed 4 bases from V and 4 bases from J; junction bases left unmatched: 10.